These 5 T cell receptor beta chains were sequenced from one sample in a study of T-cell reconstitution after alpha-beta-depleted transplantation in children. The TCRbeta library was prepared with unique molecular identifiers. MiXCR, applied by TCRdb to the PCR reads, yields one record per CDR3 protein. The data contain roughly 220,000 distinct CDR3 sequences, 9% to 10% of them singletons. The sample was PBMCs from the stem cell graft donor, taken from the stem cell graft. The receptors were gathered from a human donor who donated a stem cell graft to a child with SCID.

This clonotype came up many times. The CDR3 nucleotides are TGTGCCAGCAGTGAAGCGCTCAGCAGCCAGGGGGAAAAACTGTTTTTT. Its protein product is CASSEALSSQGEKLFF. The chain is built from TRBV6-1 and TRBJ1-4; D possibly corresponds to TRBD1 (6 bases). Germline CDR1 is MNHNS and CDR2 is SASEGT. The CDR3 loop spans 16 amino acids. V was clipped by 0 bases and J by 8 bases, with 16 bases between them.

This clonotype was picked up many times. The rearrangement joins TRBV15 to TRBJ1-1; D is undetermined. Germline-derived CDR1 and CDR2 are LNHNV and YYDKDF (reference sequence). Trimming pared 1 base from V and 4 bases from J, leaving 7 bases between. The CDR3 consists of 13 residues. CDR3 in amino acids: CATSRAAGTEAFF. The DNA of the CDR3 is TGTGCCACCAGCAGAGCAGCGGGCACTGAAGCTTTCTTT.

This clonotype was observed at least ten times. The chain employs TRBV20-1 and TRBJ1-2; no clear D. V gave up 1 base and J gave up 1 base, with 10 bases separating them. This CDR3 spans 14 amino acids. Looked up from germline, CDR1 is DFQATT and CDR2 is SNEGSKA (reference sequence). Here the CDR3 reads CSARAPPGNYGYTF. The CDR3 DNA reads as TGCAGTGCTAGAGCCCCCCCGGGTAACTATGGCTACACCTTC.

This clonotype was recorded many times. The chain combines TRBV12-3 or TRBV12-4 with TRBJ2-7, with 7 bases matching TRBD1. The V and J ends lost 7 bases and 0 bases, in that order; junction bases with no gene match: 6. CDR3 length equals 14 residues. The CDR3 reads CASKTGANSYEQYF. CDR3 coding DNA: TGTGCCAGCAAAACAGGGGCCAACTCCTACGAGCAGTACTTC.

V is TRBV7-8 and J is TRBJ1-5, with D maybe TRBD1 (6 bases). This CDR3 spans 11 amino acids. The germline V gene encodes CDR1 SGHVS and CDR2 FQNEAQ. V gave up 5 bases and J gave up 11 bases, with 10 bases separating them. The DNA of the CDR3 is TGTGCCAGCAGCGCGGACAGTGCCCAGCATTTT. Protein: CASSADSAQHF.